The 27 T cell receptor beta chains below all came from one sample that was sequenced in a study of neurological immune-mediated disorders. TCRdb re-derived calls from the 5' RACE reads in MiXCR, one entry per CDR3 protein. The data contain roughly 41,000 distinct CDR3 sequences, 1.5% to 2% of them singletons. The sample comprised PBMCs. These TCRs come from a woman in her thirties or forties with multiple sclerosis.

This clonotype was seen ten or more times. The CDR3 loop is CASSRTRTKETQYF. The CDR3 DNA is TGTGCCAGCAGCCGGACTAGGACAAAAGAGACCCAGTACTTC. This chain joins TRBV5-6 and TRBJ2-5; 7 bases align to TRBD2. Germline-derived CDR1 and CDR2 are SGHDT and YYEEEE. V was pared by 4 bases and J by 3 bases, with 6 bases of the junction left unmatched. CDR3 size: 14 residues.

This clonotype was observed at least ten times. The chain has TRBV7-2 and TRBJ2-5, with 7 bases matching TRBD2. Trimming cost V 3 bases and J 5 bases; bases outside gene matches: 9. Germline V lookup: CDR1 SGHTA, CDR2 FQGNSA. The CDR3 sequence is 15 residues long. Here the CDR3 DNA reads TGTGCCAGCAGCTTCCAAGGGGAGGGTCGGGAGACCCAGTACTTC. It is translated as CASSFQGEGRETQYF.

This clonotype was seen at least ten times. This chain connects TRBV11-2 to TRBJ2-3, with no clear D. The CDR3 is 12 amino acids. With 8 bases removed from V and 2 bases from J, the gap between germline ends came to 8 bases. Germline V CDR1 and CDR2: SGHAT, FQNNGV. Here the CDR3 reads CASGAFTDTQYF. In nucleotides, the CDR3 is TGTGCCAGCGGAGCTTTCACAGATACGCAGTATTTT. The full variable domain, its missing parts supplied by reference TRBV11-2 and TRBJ2-3, is EAGVAQSPRYKIIEKRQSVAFWCNPISGHATLYWYQQILGQGPKLLIQFQNNGVVDDSQLPKDRFSAERLKGVDSTLKIQPAKLEDSAVYLCASGAFTDTQYFGPGTRLTVL.

In this sample, this clonotype turned up many times. J is TRBJ2-7 and V is TRBV10-3; weak D call: TRBD1 (6 bases). CDR3 length: 14 amino acids. The germline V gene has CDR1 ENHRY and CDR2 SYGVKD. Trimming pared 6 bases from V and 3 bases from J, leaving 15 bases between. DNA of the CDR3: TGTGCCATCAGCCAACAGGGAACCGACTACGAGCAGTACTTC. Protein: CAISQQGTDYEQYF.

This clonotype came up many times. The rearrangement joins TRBV20-1 to TRBJ2-7; the match to TRBD2 covers 7 bases. V lost 3 bases to trimming and J lost 2 bases; unmatched junction nucleotides: 7. Germline lookup yields CDR1 DFQATT and CDR2 SNEGSKA (reference sequence). This CDR3 contains 14 residues. DNA for the CDR3: TGCAGTGCTAGGAAGGGAGGGGCCGCCTACGAGCAGTACTTC. It codes for CSARKGGAAYEQYF.

This clonotype was counted at least ten times. The V and J genes are TRBV5-1 and TRBJ1-1; possibly TRBD1 for D (5 bases). Germline values: CDR1 SGHRS, CDR2 YFSETQ. This CDR3 comprises 13 residues. With 4 bases removed from V and 3 bases from J, the gap between germline ends came to 10 bases. CDR3 in amino acids: CASSLAGDTEAFF. CDR3 bases: TGCGCCAGCAGCCTTGCGGGGGACACTGAAGCTTTCTTT.

This clonotype was observed at least ten times. This chain connects TRBV7-6 to TRBJ1-2, with 9 bases matching TRBD1. V lost 6 bases to trimming and J lost 5 bases; unmatched junction nucleotides: 4. CDR1 is SGHVS and CDR2 is FNYEAQ in the germline V gene. This CDR3 is 13 amino acids long. The CDR3 loop is CASRPGTGYGYTF. CDR3 coding DNA: TGTGCCAGCAGGCCCGGGACAGGGTATGGCTACACCTTC.

This clonotype was recorded many times. V gene TRBV5-1 combines with J gene TRBJ1-1, with D unresolved. V gave up 5 bases and J gave up 1 base, with 9 bases separating them. This CDR3 has 13 amino acids. Looked up from germline, CDR1 is SGHRS and CDR2 is YFSETQ. CDR3 protein: CASSRRENTEAFF. In nucleotides, the CDR3 is TGCGCCAGCAGTCGGAGGGAGAACACTGAAGCTTTCTTT. Filled out from reference TRBV5-1 and TRBJ1-1, the complete variable domain reads KAGVTQTPRYLIKTRGQQVTLSCSPISGHRSVSWYQQTPGQGLQFLFEYFSETQRNKGNFPGRFSGRQFSNSRSEMNVSTLELGDSALYLCASSRRENTEAFFGQGTRLTVV.

This clonotype appeared many times. CDR3 in amino acids: CASAPGGVRSNEQFF. For the CDR3, the DNA is TGCGCCAGCGCCCCCGGGGGGGTACGGTCCAATGAGCAGTTCTTC. The chain combines TRBV5-1 with TRBJ2-1; TRBD2 agrees at 8 bases. The germline V gene has CDR1 SGHRS and CDR2 YFSETQ. J was trimmed by 6 bases and V by 7 bases; bases with no gene match: 12. The CDR3 is 15 residues long.

The table lists this clonotype with many counts. This chain connects TRBV7-9 to TRBJ1-3; D is unresolved. Germline V gives CDR1 SEHNR, CDR2 FQNEAQ (reference sequence). The V and J ends lost 2 bases and 0 bases respectively, with 5 bases between them. This CDR3 is 14 amino acids long. The CDR3 reads CASSLQSSGNTIYF. As DNA, the CDR3 is TGTGCCAGCAGCTTACAGAGCTCTGGAAACACCATATATTTT. The variable domain in full, completed from reference TRBV7-9 and TRBJ1-3, reads DTGVSQNPRHKITKRGQNVTFRCDPISEHNRLYWYRQTLGQGPEFLTYFQNEAQLEKSRLLSDRFSAERPKGSFSTLEIQRTEQGDSAMYLCASSLQSSGNTIYFGEGSWLTVV.

This clonotype has a count of ten or more. The chain is built from TRBV7-2 and TRBJ2-5; 9 bases are a match to TRBD2. The germline V gene has CDR1 SGHTA and CDR2 FQGNSA. Trimming cost V 0 bases and J 4 bases; bases outside gene matches: 6. The CDR3 sequence is 16 residues long. The CDR3 here is CASSLALAGLGETQYF. In DNA, the CDR3 is TGTGCCAGCAGCTTAGCACTAGCGGGCTTGGGAGAGACCCAGTACTTC.

The table lists this clonotype with many counts. The V gene is TRBV4-1, the J gene TRBJ2-1; D is unclear. There are 14 residues in the CDR3. Trimming took off 0 bases at V and 0 bases at J, with 3 bases between the two ends. Germline assignment: CDR1 MGHRA and CDR2 YSYEKL. CDR3 sequence (DNA): TGCGCCAGCAGCCAAGACCTCTCCTACAATGAGCAGTTCTTC. Amino acid sequence: CASSQDLSYNEQFF.

This clonotype was seen ten or more times. The chain couples TRBV5-6 to TRBJ1-2; D is undetermined. Germline V gene sequence: CDR1 SGHDT, CDR2 YYEEEE. V lost 2 bases, J lost 4 bases, and 9 bases lay in between. The CDR3 covers 13 residues. Written as DNA, the CDR3 is TGTGCCAGCAGCTTTACAGAATCCTATGGCTACACCTTC. This gives the protein CASSFTESYGYTF. The full variable domain, completed using reference TRBV5-6 and TRBJ1-2, is DAGVTQSPTHLIKTRGQQVTLRCSPKSGHDTVSWYQQALGQGPQFIFQYYEEEERQRGNFPDRFSGHQFPNYSSELNVNALLLGDSALYLCASSFTESYGYTFGSGTRLTVV.

Ten or more counts support this clonotype. The chain couples TRBV5-5 to TRBJ2-3; 9 bases match TRBD1. With V trimmed by 0 bases and J by 5 bases, 7 bases remained unmatched. CDR1 is SGHKS and CDR2 is YYEKEE in the germline V gene (reference sequence). CDR3 length: 16 residues. The CDR3 DNA reads TGTGCCAGCAGCTTGGAGGGGGACAGGGCCAGAGATACGCAGTATTTT. Its translation: CASSLEGDRARDTQYF.

This clonotype came up many times. This chain joins TRBV7-3 and TRBJ2-1, with TRBD1 matching over 7 bases. CDR1 and CDR2 (germline): SGHTA, FQGTGA. V trimming: 5 bases; J trimming: 2 bases; junction bases outside the gene matches: 6. The CDR3 is 15 residues long. The CDR3 coding sequence is TGTGCCAGCAGCCCCATGACAGGGACCTACAATGAGCAGTTCTTC. Amino acids: CASSPMTGTYNEQFF. Using reference TRBV7-3 and TRBJ2-1 for the parts outside the CDR3, the full variable domain is GAGVSQTPSNKVTEKGKYVELRCDPISGHTALYWYRQSLGQGPEFLIYFQGTGAADDSGLPNDRFFAVRPEGSVSTLKIQRTERGDSAVYLCASSPMTGTYNEQFFGPGTRLTVL.

This clonotype was observed many times. The rearrangement uses TRBV27 and TRBJ2-2; D gene unclear. Per the germline V gene, CDR1 is MNHEY and CDR2 is SMNVEV (reference sequence). This CDR3 region has 13 residues. The V end lost 4 bases, the J end lost 5 bases, and 8 bases lay between the germline ends. The CDR3 region is CASSSHLTGELFF. The CDR3 region has the DNA TGTGCCAGCAGTTCCCATTTGACCGGGGAGCTGTTTTTT.

This clonotype was picked up many times. The gene calls are TRBV12-3 or TRBV12-4 and TRBJ2-1; no clear D. V was trimmed by 6 bases and J by 6 bases, leaving 21 bases between them. The CDR3 contains 16 residues. In nucleotides, the CDR3 is TGTGCCAGCAGCTCTCCCCGCTGGGGTAGTGGCAATGAGCAGTTCTTC. Its translation: CASSSPRWGSGNEQFF.

This clonotype was picked up many times. The J gene is TRBJ2-3, the V gene TRBV20-1; tentative D call: TRBD1 (5 bases). This CDR3 is 14 amino acids long. CDR1 DFQATT and CDR2 SNEGSKA come from the germline V gene (reference sequence). The ends were cut back, 0 bases at V and 6 bases at J, with 13 bases in the middle. The CDR3 sequence is CSARDLGAPDTQYF. The DNA of the CDR3 is TGCAGTGCTAGAGATCTTGGGGCACCCGATACGCAGTATTTT.

This clonotype came up many times. The V call is TRBV20-1, the J call TRBJ1-1, with 7 bases aligning to TRBD1. J gave up 3 bases and V 1 base, and 5 bases lay outside the gene matches. The germline V gene encodes CDR1 DFQATT and CDR2 SNEGSKA (reference sequence). CDR3 size: 14 residues. This chain's CDR3 is CSARGQGGHTEAFF. The CDR3 DNA reads TGCAGTGCTAGAGGTCAGGGGGGTCACACTGAAGCTTTCTTT.

Ten or more counts support this clonotype. The chain employs TRBV12-3 or TRBV12-4 and TRBJ1-5, with D possibly TRBD1 on 6 matching bases. The CDR3 is 15 residues long. V lost 6 bases and J 2 bases, leaving 14 bases between the germline ends. CDR3 sequence: CASRIAGAGNQPQHF. The CDR3, as DNA: TGTGCCAGCAGAATTGCGGGGGCCGGCAATCAGCCCCAGCATTTT.

This clonotype has at least ten counts. The V gene is TRBV5-5, the J gene TRBJ1-2; D may be TRBD1 (6 bases). The CDR3 is 16 amino acids. V was cut by 0 bases and J by 0 bases, with 12 bases left in between. Per the germline V gene, CDR1 is SGHKS and CDR2 is YYEKEE (reference sequence). The CDR3 region is CASSLVGGHPNYGYTF. The CDR3 DNA reads as TGTGCCAGCAGCTTGGTTGGGGGGCATCCTAACTATGGCTACACCTTC.

The sample holds many counts of this clonotype. The chain recombines TRBV7-9 with TRBJ2-7, with D perhaps matching TRBD1 (5 bases). CDR1 and CDR2 (germline): SEHNR, FQNEAQ (reference sequence). V lost 5 bases and J lost 6, with 17 bases in between. CDR3 length: 14 amino acids. This CDR3 reads CASSRQSLKPEQYF. The CDR3 DNA reads as TGTGCCAGCAGCCGACAGTCCCTTAAGCCCGAGCAGTACTTC.

This clonotype was seen many times. This sequence joins TRBV12-3 or TRBV12-4 and TRBJ2-3; D gene unclear. This CDR3 region has 12 residues. V lost 5 bases and J 5 bases, leaving 8 bases between the germline ends. Written as DNA, the CDR3 is TGTGCCAGCAGTCCCTCCGGAGATACGCAGTATTTT. It codes for CASSPSGDTQYF.

In its sample, this clonotype was seen many times. The V gene is TRBV9, the J gene TRBJ1-5; unclear D gene. Trimming took off 4 bases at V and 3 bases at J, with 14 bases between the two ends. The CDR3 contains 15 residues. From germline, CDR1 is SGDLS and CDR2 YYNGEE. The chain's CDR3 is CASSPSGQPNQPQHF. The CDR3 nucleotides read TGTGCCAGCAGCCCCAGTGGGCAGCCCAATCAGCCCCAGCATTTT.

The table lists this clonotype with many counts. V is TRBV12-3 or TRBV12-4 and J is TRBJ2-5; 9 nucleotides line up with TRBD1. The CDR3 contains 13 residues. The V gene end was trimmed by 9 bases and the J gene end by 3 bases; junction bases not matched to a gene: 5. CDR3 DNA sequence: TGTGCCAGTGTGGACAGGGGAAAAGAGACCCAGTACTTC. It codes for CASVDRGKETQYF.

At least ten counts were recorded for this clonotype. The chain carries TRBV7-2 and TRBJ2-7; possible D gene TRBD2, 6 bases. Trimming removed 1 base at V and 3 bases at J, with 13 bases between. CDR3 length: 15 residues. The germline V gene has CDR1 SGHTA and CDR2 FQGNSA. The CDR3 is CASSLVAGNLYEQYF. In DNA, the CDR3 is TGTGCCAGCAGCTTAGTCGCGGGGAACCTCTACGAGCAGTACTTC.

Many counts were recorded for this clonotype. J is TRBJ2-3 and V is TRBV5-1; 7 nucleotides agree with TRBD2. Trimming removed 0 bases from V and 4 bases from J; junction bases left unmatched: 5. This CDR3 spans 15 amino acids. Germline CDR1 reads SGHRS; CDR2 reads YFSETQ. The CDR3 nucleotides are TGCGCCAGCAGCTTGGACGGGGGGAGTTCAGATACGCAGTATTTT. This gives the protein CASSLDGGSSDTQYF.